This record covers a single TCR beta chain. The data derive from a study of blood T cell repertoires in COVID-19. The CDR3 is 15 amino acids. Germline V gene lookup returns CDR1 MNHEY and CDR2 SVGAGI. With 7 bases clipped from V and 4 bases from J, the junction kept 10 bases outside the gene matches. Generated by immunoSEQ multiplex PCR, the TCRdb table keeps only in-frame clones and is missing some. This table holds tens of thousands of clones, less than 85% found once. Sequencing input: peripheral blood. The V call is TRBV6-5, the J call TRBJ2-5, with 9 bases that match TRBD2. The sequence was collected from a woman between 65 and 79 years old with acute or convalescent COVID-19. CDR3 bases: TGTGCCAGCACCTTAGCGGGGGAGGGTAGAGAGACCCAGTACTTC. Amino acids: CASTLAGEGRETQYF.